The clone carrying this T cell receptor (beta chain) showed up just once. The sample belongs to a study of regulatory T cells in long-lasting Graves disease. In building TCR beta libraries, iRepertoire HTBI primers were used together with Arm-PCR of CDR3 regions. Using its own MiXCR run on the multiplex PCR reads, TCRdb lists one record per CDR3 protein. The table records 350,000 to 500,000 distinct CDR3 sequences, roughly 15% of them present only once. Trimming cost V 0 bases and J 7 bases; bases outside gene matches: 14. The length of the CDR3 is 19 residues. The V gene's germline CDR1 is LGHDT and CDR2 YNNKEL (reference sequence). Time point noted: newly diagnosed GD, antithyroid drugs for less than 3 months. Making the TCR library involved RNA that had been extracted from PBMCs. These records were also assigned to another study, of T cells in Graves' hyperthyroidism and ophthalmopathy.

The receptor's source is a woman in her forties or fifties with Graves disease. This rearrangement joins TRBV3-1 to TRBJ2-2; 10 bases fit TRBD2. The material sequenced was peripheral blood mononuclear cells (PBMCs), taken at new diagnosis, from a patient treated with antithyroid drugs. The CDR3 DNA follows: TGTGCCAGCAGCCAAGATGTGCCTAGCGGGAGTGTTAGTGGCGGGGAGCTGTTTTTT. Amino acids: CASSQDVPSGSVSGGELFF. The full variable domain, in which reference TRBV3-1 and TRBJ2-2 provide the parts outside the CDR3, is DTAVSQTPKYLVTQMGNDKSIKCEQNLGHDTMYWYKQDSKKFLKIMFSYNNKELIINETVPNRFSPKSPDKAHLNLHINSLELGDSAVYFCASSQDVPSGSVSGGELFFGEGSRLTVL.